This T cell receptor beta chain was observed in a study of T cells in Graves' hyperthyroidism and ophthalmopathy. In this sample, this clonotype turned up a few times. This CDR3 comprises 14 residues. V lost 8 bases and J 0 bases, leaving 11 bases between the germline ends. CDR1 and CDR2 (germline): MDHEN, SYDVKM. The TCR beta CDR3 regions underwent amplification using RNA transcripts as the source. A set of HTBI primers served as the primers for a first-round RT-PCR of the TCR CDR3. TCRdb processed the multiplex PCR reads anew with MiXCR; each CDR3 protein has one entry. Here the sample spans 600,000 to 650,000 distinct CDR3 sequences, 15% to 20% being singletons.

Specimen: blood. This clonotype was sampled from a woman in her twenties or thirties with Graves' hyperthyroidism. The rearrangement uses TRBV28 and TRBJ2-1; D tentatively reads TRBD1 or TRBD2 (5 bases each). The CDR3 DNA sequence: TGTGCCAGCGCCACTGGGGGCTCCTACAATGAGCAGTTCTTC. Protein sequence: CASATGGSYNEQFF.